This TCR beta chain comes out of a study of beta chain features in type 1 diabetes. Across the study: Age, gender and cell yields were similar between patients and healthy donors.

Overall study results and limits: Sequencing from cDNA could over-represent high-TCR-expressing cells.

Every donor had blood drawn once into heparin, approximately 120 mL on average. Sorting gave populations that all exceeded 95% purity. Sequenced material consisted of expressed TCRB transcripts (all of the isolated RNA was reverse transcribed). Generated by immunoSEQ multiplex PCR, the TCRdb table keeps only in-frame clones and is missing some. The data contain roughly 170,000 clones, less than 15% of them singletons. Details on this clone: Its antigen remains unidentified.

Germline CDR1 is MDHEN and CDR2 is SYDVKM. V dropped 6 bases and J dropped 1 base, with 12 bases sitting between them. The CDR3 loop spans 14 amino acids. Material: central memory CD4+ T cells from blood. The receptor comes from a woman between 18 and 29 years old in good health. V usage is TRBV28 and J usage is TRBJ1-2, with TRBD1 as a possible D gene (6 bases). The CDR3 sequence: CASRSGTNNYGYTF. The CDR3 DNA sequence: TGTGCCAGCAGATCCGGGACAAATAACTATGGCTACACCTTC.